This T cell receptor beta chain was recorded in a study of blood T cells in healthy people across ages. The authors ran a second PCR of 7 to 11 cycles using a sample-barcoded 5' primer and a J-beta primer mix. TCRdb fed the 5' RACE reads into MiXCR, producing one record per CDR3 protein. The sample has 650,000 to 900,000 distinct CDR3 sequences; less than 80% are singletons. Germline V gene sequence: CDR1 SGHTA, CDR2 FQGTGA. This CDR3 spans 16 amino acids. The receptor was isolated from a young man in good health. The genes are TRBV7-3 and TRBJ2-7; TRBD2 aligns across 12 bases. The J call is uncertain, as TRBJ2-5 better fits the DNA end. The sample was blood. The CDR3 region has the DNA TGTGCCAGCAGCCGGACTAGCGGGGCGACAAAAGGGACCCAGTACTTC. Amino acid sequence: CASSRTSGATKGTQYF.